Described below is a single TCR beta chain sequence and its context. These data are taken from a study of blood T cell repertoires in COVID-19. Study information: The United States, Italy and Spain supplied acute and convalescent COVID-19 samples.

The ends were cut back, 10 bases at V and 3 bases at J, with 17 bases in the middle. The CDR3 loop spans 14 amino acids. Looked up from germline, CDR1 is LNHDA and CDR2 is SQIVND (reference sequence). Source study methods: For nucleated cells, counts were estimated from reference gene primer amplification. The assay was immunoSEQ multiplex PCR, and TCRdb's table has in-frame clones only and misses some. That table furnishes V, J and clone size, whereas the DNA furnished D and trimming. The sample consists of about 150,000 clones, around 80% of them appearing once. The sequencing input was peripheral blood. The clonotype originates from a man between 60 and 75 years old with acute or convalescent COVID-19. The chain recombines TRBV19 with TRBJ2-3; a weak D match, TRBD2 (7 bases). CDR3 nucleotides: TGTGCCACCCAGTGGGGGAGGGGGACAGATACGCAGTATTTT. Translating gives CATQWGRGTDTQYF. The full variable domain, in which reference TRBV19 and TRBJ2-3 provide the parts outside the CDR3, is DGGITQSPKYLFRKEGQNVTLSCEQNLNHDAMYWYRQDPGQGLRLIYYSQIVNDFQKGDIAEGYSVSREKKESFPLTVTSAQKNPTAFYLCATQWGRGTDTQYFGPGTRLTVL.